A single sample gave rise to the 19 T cell receptor beta chains below, sequenced in a study of identical twins. TCRdb analysed the 5' RACE reads with MiXCR anew, one entry per CDR3 protein. The sample lists roughly 220,000 distinct CDR3 sequences, approximately 5.9% seen once, with about 15% in the top ten. In addition, the sample was reused for a study of T cells expressing NK-cell markers.

Sequenced sample: CD8+ T cells sorted from blood. These receptors were collected from a woman between 18 and 30 years old in good health.

At least ten counts were recorded for this clonotype. The genes are TRBV7-9 and TRBJ2-5; 7 bases match TRBD1. The CDR3 loop spans 14 amino acids. The germline V gene has CDR1 SEHNR and CDR2 FQNEAQ (reference sequence). Losses at the gene ends were 4 bases for V and 6 bases for J; bases not matched to a gene: 8. The CDR3 loop is CASSSQDREKTQYF. The CDR3 DNA is TGTGCCAGCAGCTCACAAGACAGGGAAAAGACCCAGTACTTC.

The rearrangement uses TRBV6-2 or TRBV6-3 and TRBJ2-7, with D hard to call. The CDR3 sequence is 14 residues long. Germline assignment: CDR1 MNHEY and CDR2 SVGEGT. Trimming shortened V by 0 bases and J by 5 bases, and 11 bases separated the two germline ends. The DNA of the CDR3 is TGTGCCAGCAGTTACTCGATCTCCTTTGACGAGCAGTACTTC. Protein product: CASSYSISFDEQYF.

This clonotype was picked up many times. In DNA form, the CDR3 reads TGTGCCAGCAGTTTAAATAGAGTGAGCACCCAAGAGACCCAGTACTTC. It yields the protein CASSLNRVSTQETQYF. The V call is TRBV12-3 or TRBV12-4, the J call TRBJ2-5; D ambiguous. The length of the CDR3 is 16 residues. V was trimmed by 2 bases and J by 1 base, leaving 14 bases between them.

This clonotype was seen at least ten times. CDR3 nucleotide sequence: TGTGCCAGCAACCCCGGAAAACTGTTTTTT. This translates into CASNPGKLFF. V gene TRBV6-5 combines with J gene TRBJ1-4, with D uncertain. The CDR3 is 10 residues long. V was shortened by 7 bases and J by 10 bases, with 7 bases between the two germline ends. Germline V gene data show CDR1 as MNHEY and CDR2 as SVGAGI.

This clonotype was observed many times. CDR3 DNA sequence: TGCGCCAGCAGCCAAGTCCCGCAGGGTACCTACGAGCAGTACTTC. It yields the protein CASSQVPQGTYEQYF. The chain combines TRBV4-1 with TRBJ2-7; D might be TRBD1 (5 bases). The V end was cut by 1 base, the J end by 2 bases, with 12 bases between. Germline CDR1 and CDR2: MGHRA and YSYEKL. CDR3 length: 15 amino acids.

This rearrangement joins TRBV2 to TRBJ2-3, with unresolved D. Germline V gene lookup returns CDR1 SNHLY and CDR2 FYNNEI. V was clipped by 7 bases and J by 6 bases, with 8 bases between them. The CDR3 sequence is 11 residues long. CDR3 region: CASIIRDTQYF. Written as DNA, the CDR3 is TGTGCCAGCATTATCCGGGATACGCAGTATTTT.

This clonotype came up a few times. The V gene is TRBV20-1, the J gene TRBJ2-1; D unclear. Germline CDR1 is DFQATT and CDR2 is SNEGSKA (reference sequence). The germline V and J ends were trimmed by 3 bases and 5 bases, with 11 bases remaining between them. The CDR3 has 13 residues. DNA of the CDR3: TGCAGTGCTAGGCTACTGGAGAACAATGAGCAGTTCTTC. This codes for CSARLLENNEQFF.

Many counts were recorded for this clonotype. This chain links TRBV2 with TRBJ1-6; D is unresolved. The germline V gene encodes CDR1 SNHLY and CDR2 FYNNEI. The CDR3 extends over 14 amino acids. The germline V and J ends were trimmed by 4 bases and 5 bases, with 9 bases remaining between them. CDR3 nucleotides: TGTGCCAGCAGTGTTACAGAGAATAATTCACCCCTCCACTTT. Translation: CASSVTENNSPLHF. Supplemented by reference TRBV2 and TRBJ1-6, the full variable domain reads EPEVTQTPSHQVTQMGQEVILRCVPISNHLYFYWYRQILGQKVEFLVSFYNNEISEKSEIFDDQFSVERPDGSNFTLKIRSTKLEDSAMYFCASSVTENNSPLHFGNGTRLTVT.

This clonotype showed up many times. This sequence joins TRBV6-5 and TRBJ2-7, with D unresolved. Looked up from germline, CDR1 is MNHEY and CDR2 is SVGAGI. Trimming pared 0 bases from V and 5 bases from J, leaving 8 bases between. The CDR3 is 13 amino acids. DNA of the CDR3: TGTGCCAGCAGTTACTCAGTGGAGAACGAGCAGTACTTC. The encoded protein is CASSYSVENEQYF.

This clonotype showed up many times. V gene TRBV20-1 combines with J gene TRBJ2-1, with 9 nucleotides matching TRBD2. The CDR3 length is 15 residues. The germline V gene encodes CDR1 DFQATT and CDR2 SNEGSKA (reference sequence). Trimming cost V 1 base and J 8 bases; bases outside gene matches: 9. CDR3 amino acids: CSARASGRIGDEQFF. CDR3 DNA: TGCAGTGCTAGAGCGAGCGGGAGGATCGGCGATGAGCAGTTCTTC.

This chain connects TRBV6-6 to TRBJ1-6, with a tentative D call TRBD1 (6 bases). V lost 7 bases, J lost 7 bases, and 11 bases lay in between. The CDR3 contains 13 residues. From germline, CDR1 is MNHNY and CDR2 SVGAGI (reference sequence). This CDR3 is CASNGGRNSPLHF. In DNA form, the CDR3 reads TGTGCCAGCAATGGGGGGCGAAATTCACCCCTCCACTTT.

The rearrangement joins TRBV5-1 to TRBJ2-5; 7 positions match TRBD2. CDR3 length equals 14 residues. Germline V gene lookup returns CDR1 SGHRS and CDR2 YFSETQ. The trim removed 3 bases at V and 1 base at J, leaving 3 bases unmatched. The CDR3: CASSWRGTQETQYF. Written as DNA, the CDR3 is TGCGCCAGCAGCTGGCGGGGGACCCAAGAGACCCAGTACTTC.

CDR3 DNA: TGTGCCAGCAGTTTGGGCCCCGGCTATGGCTACACCTTC. Encoded protein: CASSLGPGYGYTF. This chain links TRBV6-5 with TRBJ1-2; D is ambiguous. This CDR3 is built from 13 residues. Germline-derived CDR1 and CDR2 are MNHEY and SVGAGI. Trimming left V 4 bases short and J 4 bases short, with 10 bases between.

This chain uses TRBV27 with TRBJ1-2; no definite D call. The CDR3 contains 12 residues. The V end lost 5 bases, the J end lost 5 bases, and 9 bases lay between the germline ends. CDR1 is MNHEY, CDR2 SMNVEV, per germline (reference sequence). This chain's CDR3 is CASSPGMYGYTF. CDR3 bases: TGTGCCAGCAGTCCGGGAATGTATGGCTACACCTTC.

This chain joins TRBV27 and TRBJ2-3, with TRBD1 matching 11 bases. V was clipped by 8 bases and J by 1 base; unmatched bases: 5. This CDR3 has 15 amino acids. Germline V gene data show CDR1 as MNHEY and CDR2 as SMNVEV (reference sequence). The CDR3 protein is CASGQGASGTDTQYF. CDR3 in DNA: TGTGCCAGCGGACAGGGGGCTTCAGGCACAGATACGCAGTATTTT.

This clonotype was seen once. V usage is TRBV13 and J usage is TRBJ2-1; 14 bases map to TRBD2. The CDR3 contains 17 residues. The germline V gene has CDR1 PRHDT and CDR2 FYEKMQ (reference sequence). With 4 bases clipped from V and 2 bases from J, the junction kept 4 bases outside the gene matches. Here the CDR3 reads CASSSGLAGATYNEQFF. CDR3 nucleotides: TGTGCCAGCAGCTCGGGACTAGCGGGGGCCACCTACAATGAGCAGTTCTTC.

The chain is built from TRBV7-9 and TRBJ1-2; D is perhaps TRBD1 (6 bases). The CDR3 length is 14 residues. V dropped 7 bases and J dropped 0 bases, with 12 bases sitting between them. Germline values: CDR1 SEHNR, CDR2 FQNEAQ (reference sequence). For the CDR3, the DNA is TGTGCCAGCACCCCGGACAGCCCTAACTATGGCTACACCTTC. This translates into CASTPDSPNYGYTF.

This clonotype came up a few times. The V call is TRBV12-3 or TRBV12-4, the J call TRBJ2-6, with D perhaps TRBD2 (6 bases). The CDR3 is 13 residues long. V lost 10 bases, J lost 4 bases, and 11 bases lay in between. CDR3 protein: CATGGSGANVLTF. CDR3 nucleotides: TGTGCCACCGGGGGTTCAGGGGCCAACGTCCTGACTTTC.

This clonotype occurred many times. This chain joins TRBV6-5 and TRBJ2-1; 7 bases map to TRBD1. Germline lookup yields CDR1 MNHEY and CDR2 SVGAGI. The CDR3 sequence is 12 residues long. V dropped 2 bases and J dropped 8; count of bases not matched to a gene: 0. CDR3 region: CASSYQGDEQFF. DNA for the CDR3: TGTGCCAGCAGTTACCAGGGGGATGAGCAGTTCTTC.